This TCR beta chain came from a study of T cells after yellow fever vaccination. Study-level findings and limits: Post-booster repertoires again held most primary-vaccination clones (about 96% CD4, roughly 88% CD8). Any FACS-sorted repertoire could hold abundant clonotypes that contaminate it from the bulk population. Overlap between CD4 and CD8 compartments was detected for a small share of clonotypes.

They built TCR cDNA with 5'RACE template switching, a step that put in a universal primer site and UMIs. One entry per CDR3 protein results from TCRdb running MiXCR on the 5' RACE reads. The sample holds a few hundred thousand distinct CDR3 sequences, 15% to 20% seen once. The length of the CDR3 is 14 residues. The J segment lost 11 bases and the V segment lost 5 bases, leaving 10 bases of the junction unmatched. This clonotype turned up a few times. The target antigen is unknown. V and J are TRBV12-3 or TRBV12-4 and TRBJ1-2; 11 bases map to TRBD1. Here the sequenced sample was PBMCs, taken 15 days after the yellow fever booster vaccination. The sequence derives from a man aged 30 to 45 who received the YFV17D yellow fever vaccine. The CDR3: CASSGTGGRVGYTF. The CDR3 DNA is TGTGCCAGCAGTGGGACAGGGGGAAGAGTGGGGTACACCTTC.